These 5 T cell receptor beta chains originate from one sample sequenced in a study of T cell responses to AZD1222 COVID-19 vaccine. Sequencing used immunoSEQ multiplex PCR; TCRdb keeps in-frame clones, though not all of them. Altogether more than 80,000 clones are present, approximately 86% being singletons, with the ten largest covering about a tenth. The material sequenced was peripheral blood, taken on day 0 of MenACWY control vaccination. The receptors were sampled from an adult in good health.

The genes are TRBV14 and TRBJ1-1; a weak D match, TRBD1 (5 bases). Germline-derived CDR1 and CDR2 are SGHDN and FVKESK. Trimming cost V 2 bases and J 4 bases, with 20 bases left between them. The CDR3 sequence is 17 residues long. For the CDR3, the DNA is TGTGCCAGCAGCCAAATCCAACACGGGCTAAGGGGCACTGAAGCTTTCTTT. Its translation: CASSQIQHGLRGTEAFF.

This clone occurred a few times. The chain links TRBV4-1 to TRBJ1-1, with D possibly TRBD1 on 6 matching bases. The germline V gene encodes CDR1 MGHRA and CDR2 YSYEKL. The V gene lost 0 bases and the J gene lost 7 bases, with 18 bases spanning the gap. The CDR3 length is 16 residues. CDR3 in DNA: TGCGCCAGCAGCCAAGATTCCGTACAGGGCTCGGGTGAAGCTTTCTTT. Amino acids: CASSQDSVQGSGEAFF.

The sample holds one count of this clone. The chain carries TRBV5-4 and TRBJ2-5; D remains ambiguous. In germline, CDR1 is SGHNT, CDR2 YYREEE (reference sequence). The CDR3 is 13 amino acids. V was clipped by 0 bases and J by 2 bases, with 5 bases between them. The CDR3 protein is CASSLAKQETQYF. The CDR3 nucleotides read TGTGCCAGCAGCTTGGCGAAGCAAGAGACCCAGTACTTC.

V usage is TRBV5-1 and J usage is TRBJ1-4; D is uncertain. Trimming shortened V by 2 bases and J by 4 bases, and 12 bases separated the two germline ends. The CDR3 spans 15 residues. CDR1 and CDR2 (germline): SGHRS, YFSETQ. CDR3 sequence (DNA): TGCGCCAGCAGCTTATTCGGCAGCTATAATGAAAAACTGTTTTTT. Its protein is CASSLFGSYNEKLFF.

V and J are TRBV7-7 and TRBJ1-4; no definite D call. CDR1 and CDR2 from the germline V gene are SSHAT and FNYEAQ (reference sequence). Trimming pared 1 base from V and 8 bases from J, leaving 14 bases between. The CDR3 has 15 residues. This CDR3 is CASSLGVGGLEKLFF. As DNA, the CDR3 is TGTGCCAGCAGCTTAGGGGTTGGAGGGTTGGAAAAACTGTTTTTT.